This T cell receptor beta chain was observed in a study of cytomegalovirus exposure and HLA in healthy donors. Study observations and caveats: The listing of about 150 TCR beta chains classed them as cytomegalovirus-associated.

As concerns this clone: Its antigen is not known.

Profiling relied on immunoSEQ multiplex PCR, and the TCRdb table lists in-frame clones only, not all of them. The sample lists some 170,000 clones, roughly 96% occurring once. Germline CDR1 and CDR2: DFQATT and SNEGSKA (reference sequence). This CDR3 comprises 10 residues. The germline V and J ends were trimmed by 3 bases and 8 bases, with 5 bases remaining between them. The origin of this receptor is a woman between 18 and 29 years old in good health and CMV-seronegative. This rearrangement joins TRBV20-1 to TRBJ2-1; no definite D call. Input material: PBMCs. CDR3 nucleotides: TGCAGTGCTAGCCACTATGAGCAGTTCTTC. This codes for CSASHYEQFF.